Presented here are 6 T cell receptor beta chains from one specimen sequenced in a study of PD-L1 blockade in urothelial cancer. TCRdb keeps only in-frame clones here, not all; method: immunoSEQ multiplex PCR. The table records around 80,000 clones, 75% to 95% of them present only once. The sample's time point: peripheral blood 6 weeks after treatment start. Here the sequenced sample was PBMCs, taken around atezolizumab (anti-PD-L1) treatment. The receptors originated from a woman of 80 years or more with urothelial cancer.

V gene TRBV27 combines with J gene TRBJ2-5; 7 nucleotides agree with TRBD2. V dropped 4 bases and J dropped 5; count of bases not matched to a gene: 13. The CDR3 is 16 residues long. Germline CDR1 MNHEY, CDR2 SMNVEV (reference sequence). The chain's CDR3 is CASSSPGGRRRETQYF. CDR3 DNA: TGTGCCAGCAGTTCCCCCGGGGGGAGGCGACGGGAGACCCAGTACTTC.

This clone was observed once. This chain joins TRBV27 and TRBJ1-1; D remains unclear. The V gene lost 1 base and the J gene lost 0 bases, with 6 bases spanning the gap. CDR1 is MNHEY, CDR2 SMNVEV, per germline (reference sequence). This CDR3 comprises 14 residues. CDR3 DNA: TGTGCCAGCAGTTTATTCCACTTGAACACTGAAGCTTTCTTT. It encodes CASSLFHLNTEAFF.

This sequence joins TRBV29-1 and TRBJ1-5, with TRBD1 as a possible D gene (6 bases). Germline loops: CDR1 SQVTM, CDR2 ANQGSEA. The V gene lost 4 bases and the J gene lost 2 bases, with 9 bases spanning the gap. There are 13 residues in the CDR3. Written as DNA, the CDR3 is TGCAGCGTTGGGGAGGGGGGCAATCAGCCCCAGCATTTT. It is translated as CSVGEGGNQPQHF.

V gene TRBV9 combines with J gene TRBJ2-3; TRBD2 matches 11 bases. This CDR3 comprises 18 residues. V dropped 5 bases and J dropped 0; count of bases not matched to a gene: 11. The germline CDR1 and CDR2 sequences are SGDLS and YYNGEE. CDR3 in DNA: TGTGCCAGCAGGTCTACTAGCGGGAGCTTCGCTAGCACAGATACGCAGTATTTT. Translated: CASRSTSGSFASTDTQYF.

The chain couples TRBV19 to TRBJ1-3; possible D gene TRBD1, 5 bases. Trimming cost V 7 bases and J 0 bases, with 10 bases left between them. This CDR3 region has 14 residues. Germline CDR1 reads LNHDA; CDR2 reads SQIVND (reference sequence). The CDR3 spells CASKGRFSGNTIYF. In DNA form, the CDR3 reads TGTGCCAGTAAGGGGCGTTTCTCTGGAAACACCATATATTTT.

The chain has TRBV5-1 and TRBJ2-1; possible D gene TRBD1, 5 bases. V was trimmed by 5 bases and J by 0 bases, leaving 9 bases between them. The germline gives CDR1 SGHRS, CDR2 YFSETQ. This CDR3 is built from 14 residues. The CDR3 loop reads CASRQESSYNEQFF. The CDR3 DNA follows: TGCGCCAGCAGACAGGAAAGCTCCTACAATGAGCAGTTCTTC.